The 23 T cell receptor beta chains given below trace back to one sample, sequenced in a study of blood T cell repertoires in COVID-19. Sequencing used immunoSEQ multiplex PCR; TCRdb keeps in-frame clones, though not all of them. This sample carries about 54,000 clones, approximately 90% of them seen once, and the ten largest clones take about 4.2%. The source material was peripheral blood. The receptors here all came from a man in his fifties with acute or convalescent COVID-19.

This chain connects TRBV11-3 to TRBJ1-1; 11 positions match TRBD1. The CDR3 runs to 15 residues. Germline lookup yields CDR1 SGHNT and CDR2 YENEEA. The J segment lost 8 bases and the V segment lost 1 base, leaving 6 bases of the junction unmatched. The CDR3 sequence is CASSLVGQGAAEAFF. The CDR3 coding sequence is TGTGCCAGCAGCTTAGTCGGACAGGGGGCAGCGGAAGCTTTCTTT.

The rearrangement joins TRBV27 to TRBJ1-6; the match to TRBD1 covers 7 bases. This CDR3 has 18 residues. J was trimmed by 7 bases and V by 2 bases; bases with no gene match: 14. Germline CDR1 MNHEY, CDR2 SMNVEV (reference sequence). CDR3 DNA sequence: TGTGCCAGCAGTTTAGCGATTCCGGGACAGATTCAAAATTCACCCCTCCACTTT. Amino acids: CASSLAIPGQIQNSPLHF.

The genes are TRBV27 and TRBJ2-7; TRBD2 might be the D (5 bases). V lost 6 bases and J lost 5, with 17 bases in between. The CDR3 totals 14 residues. Germline lookup yields CDR1 MNHEY and CDR2 SMNVEV (reference sequence). DNA for the CDR3: TGTGCCAGCAGGAGAACGGAGGCTAGAAACGAGCAGTACTTC. This gives the protein CASRRTEARNEQYF.

This clone was seen once. V usage is TRBV5-6 and J usage is TRBJ2-5; TRBD1 is a possible D gene (6 bases). The V end lost 3 bases, the J end lost 5 bases, and 23 bases lay between the germline ends. This CDR3 contains 17 residues. Germline CDR1 is SGHDT and CDR2 is YYEEEE. This CDR3 reads CASSWAAQGQFGETQYF. The DNA of the CDR3 is TGTGCCAGCAGCTGGGCCGCACAAGGACAGTTCGGGGAGACCCAGTACTTC.

The chain recombines TRBV30 with TRBJ2-7; a weak D match, TRBD2 (7 bases). CDR1 is GTSNPN and CDR2 is SVGIG in the germline V gene (reference sequence). The CDR3 consists of 12 residues. CDR3 amino acids: CAWGGRYYEQYF. The CDR3 DNA follows: TGTGCTTGGGGGGGCCGTTACTACGAGCAGTACTTC.

With regard to this clone: The junction differs from germline at one of its ends, possibly a read error. This chain joins TRBV2 and TRBJ2-3, with D perhaps matching TRBD2 (6 bases). The V gene's germline CDR1 is SNHLY and CDR2 FYNNEI. The CDR3 has 15 residues. Here the CDR3 DNA reads TGTGCCAGCACTGAAACTAGCCTAGGCACAGATACGCAGTATTTT. The encoded protein is CASTETSLGTDTQYF. The full variable domain, with the rest looked up from reference TRBV2 and TRBJ2-3, is EPEVTQTPSHQVTQMGQEVILRCVPISNHLYFYWYRQILGQKVEFLVSFYNNEISEKSEIFDDQFSVERPDGSNFTLKIRSTKLEDSAMYFCASTETSLGTDTQYFGPGTRLTVL.

This chain connects TRBV30 to TRBJ2-6; D gene unclear. The germline V gene has CDR1 GTSNPN and CDR2 SVGIG (reference sequence). V was pared by 2 bases and J by 0 bases, with 5 bases between. CDR3 length equals 14 residues. The CDR3: CAWSLFSGANVLTF. CDR3 nucleotides: TGTGCCTGGAGTCTTTTCTCTGGGGCCAACGTCCTGACTTTC.

The genes are TRBV5-1 and TRBJ2-1; tentative D call: TRBD1 (6 bases). Trimming stripped 3 bases from V and 1 base from J, with 14 bases between. Germline CDR1 is SGHRS and CDR2 is YFSETQ. The CDR3 spans 16 residues. The CDR3 is CASSSNQGLSYNEQFF. The CDR3 DNA reads as TGCGCCAGCAGCTCGAATCAGGGGTTGTCCTACAATGAGCAGTTCTTC.

This sequence joins TRBV5-1 and TRBJ2-3; TRBD1 is a possible D gene (5 bases). Germline CDR1 SGHRS, CDR2 YFSETQ. V dropped 6 bases and J dropped 2 bases, with 10 bases sitting between them. The CDR3 is made up of 13 amino acids. CDR3 protein: CASTRQFTDTQYF. CDR3 bases: TGCGCCAGCACCAGACAGTTCACAGATACGCAGTATTTT.

The sample holds one count of this clone. The chain employs TRBV3-1 (or the pseudogene TRBV3-2) and TRBJ1-5; D perhaps matches TRBD1 (5 bases). V was clipped by 3 bases and J by 7 bases, with 10 bases between them. Per germline, CDR1 LGHDT and CDR2 YNNKEL (reference sequence). There are 13 residues in the CDR3. CDR3 sequence: CASSQWGGQPQHF. The DNA of the CDR3 is TGTGCCAGCAGCCAGTGGGGCGGACAGCCCCAGCATTTT.

The chain recombines TRBV7-8 with TRBJ2-1; possible D gene TRBD1, 6 bases. V lost 5 bases to trimming and J lost 5 bases, with 22 bases between them. The V gene's germline CDR1 is SGHVS and CDR2 FQNEAQ. CDR3 length equals 17 residues. CDR3 DNA: TGTGCCAGCAGCGCACAGGGTCCTCCTTTTGTACACAATGAGCAGTTCTTC. It yields the protein CASSAQGPPFVHNEQFF.

This clone was found once. CDR3 nucleotide sequence: TGTGCCAGCAGTGAAAGACGGGGACAGGGAGGACAGCCCCAGCATTTT. Translation gives CASSERRGQGGQPQHF. The chain is built from TRBV6-1 and TRBJ1-5; 9 positions match TRBD1. J was trimmed by 7 bases and V by 2 bases; bases with no gene match: 9. The CDR3 extends over 16 amino acids. Germline V gene lookup returns CDR1 MNHNS and CDR2 SASEGT.

The chain is built from TRBV5-1 and TRBJ2-5; 15 bases map to TRBD2. Per the germline V gene, CDR1 is SGHRS and CDR2 is YFSETQ. With 3 bases clipped from V and 4 bases from J, the junction kept 7 bases outside the gene matches. The CDR3 consists of 17 residues. The CDR3: CASSSSLGLAGGETQYF. In DNA form, the CDR3 reads TGCGCCAGCAGCTCCTCCCTGGGACTAGCGGGAGGAGAGACCCAGTACTTC.

The V gene is TRBV4-2, the J gene TRBJ2-2; 8 bases are shared with TRBD2. The V segment lost 1 base and the J segment 2 bases; nucleotides outside the gene matches: 6. The CDR3 runs to 17 residues. Germline CDR1 LGHNA, CDR2 YNFKEQ. In nucleotides, the CDR3 is TGTGCCAGCAGCCAAGGTGGACTAGCCGGTAACACCGGGGAGCTGTTTTTT. Its translation: CASSQGGLAGNTGELFF.

The CDR3 here is CASGSNIGGALGEQFF. The CDR3 nucleotides read TGTGCTAGTGGTTCCAACATCGGGGGGGCATTGGGTGAGCAGTTCTTC. This sequence joins TRBV12-5 and TRBJ2-1, with 8 bases matching TRBD2. Germline CDR1 and CDR2: LGHNT and FRNRAP. The CDR3 loop spans 16 amino acids. V gave up 4 bases and J gave up 9 bases; unmatched junction bases: 14. Using reference TRBV12-5 and TRBJ2-1 for the parts outside the CDR3, the full variable domain is DARVTQTPRHKVTEMGQEVTMRCQPILGHNTVFWYRQTMMQGLELLAYFRNRAPLDDSGMPKDRFSAEMPDATLATLKIQPSEPRDSAVYFCASGSNIGGALGEQFFGPGTRLTVL.

V usage is TRBV29-1 and J usage is TRBJ1-1; maybe TRBD1 (6 bases). There are 14 residues in the CDR3. V lost 6 bases to trimming and J lost 7 bases, with 21 bases between them. The germline gives CDR1 SQVTM, CDR2 ANQGSEA. The CDR3 loop is CSVEPGVPRGEAFF. As DNA, the CDR3 is TGCAGCGTAGAACCAGGGGTCCCTCGGGGTGAAGCTTTCTTT. The whole variable domain, filled in from reference TRBV29-1 and TRBJ1-1, reads SAVISQKPSRDICQRGTSLTIQCQVDSQVTMMFWYRQQPGQSLTLIATANQGSEATYESGFVIDKFPISRPNLTFSTLTVSNMSPEDSSIYLCSVEPGVPRGEAFFGQGTRLTVV.

There are a few counts of this clone. The chain employs TRBV2 and TRBJ1-2; TRBD1 matches at 7 bases. The CDR3 runs to 15 residues. Per germline, CDR1 SNHLY and CDR2 FYNNEI. Germline trimming cut 1 base from V and 2 bases from J; bases unmatched to any gene: 4. The CDR3 DNA reads as TGTGCCAGCAGTGAAGGGACAGGCCGGAACTATGGCTACACCTTC. Protein: CASSEGTGRNYGYTF.

The chain is built from TRBV5-1 and TRBJ2-5; no reliable D call. The length of the CDR3 is 16 residues. Trimming pared 0 bases from V and 1 base from J, leaving 13 bases between. Germline V gene sequence: CDR1 SGHRS, CDR2 YFSETQ. This CDR3 is CASSLGLIRGQETQYF. Written as DNA, the CDR3 is TGCGCCAGCAGCTTGGGTCTGATCCGCGGCCAAGAGACCCAGTACTTC.

The chain employs TRBV13 and TRBJ1-1, with D unresolved. Germline values: CDR1 PRHDT, CDR2 FYEKMQ (reference sequence). This CDR3 spans 11 amino acids. V was shortened by 3 bases and J by 8 bases, with 7 bases between the two germline ends. Here the CDR3 DNA reads TGTGCCAGCAGCTTGAGTCCGGAAGCTTTCTTT. This sequence encodes CASSLSPEAFF.

The V gene is TRBV15, the J gene TRBJ1-5; D is undetermined. V was shortened by 1 base and J by 4 bases, with 8 bases between the two germline ends. The germline V gene encodes CDR1 LNHNV and CDR2 YYDKDF (reference sequence). This CDR3 is 14 amino acids long. The CDR3 region is CATSRAFPNQPQHF. The CDR3 coding sequence is TGTGCCACCAGCAGAGCTTTCCCGAATCAGCCCCAGCATTTT. The full variable domain, in which reference TRBV15 and TRBJ1-5 provide the parts outside the CDR3, is DAMVIQNPRYQVTQFGKPVTLSCSQTLNHNVMYWYQQKSSQAPKLLFHYYDKDFNNEADTPDNFQSRRPNTSFCFLDIRSPGLGDTAMYLCATSRAFPNQPQHFGDGTRLSIL.

The J gene is TRBJ2-3, the V gene TRBV18; 10 nucleotides agree with TRBD2. The CDR3 has 18 amino acids. V shed 0 bases and J 5 bases; nucleotides not matched to a gene: 11. CDR1 KGHSH and CDR2 LQKENI come from the germline V gene. CDR3 region: CASSPPRTSGLRGDTQYF. For the CDR3, the DNA is TGTGCCAGCTCACCACCCCGGACTAGCGGCCTCCGGGGAGATACGCAGTATTTT.

The chain combines TRBV10-3 with TRBJ1-1; TRBD1 might be the D (6 bases). Germline CDR1 reads ENHRY; CDR2 reads SYGVKD. The CDR3 contains 14 residues. V was trimmed by 6 bases and J by 4 bases, leaving 15 bases between them. CDR3 protein: CAIRQQGAVTEAFF. DNA of the CDR3: TGTGCCATCAGACAACAGGGCGCGGTCACTGAAGCTTTCTTT.

This chain links TRBV14 with TRBJ2-7; 8 bases map to TRBD1. The trim removed 4 bases at V and 4 bases at J, leaving 9 bases unmatched. The CDR3 has 15 residues. Germline CDR1 reads SGHDN; CDR2 reads FVKESK. The DNA of the CDR3 is TGTGCCAGCAGCCCCCTAGGGACAGGTGATTACGAGCAGTACTTC. Translated: CASSPLGTGDYEQYF.